One and the same sample provided the 3 T cell receptor beta chains below, sequenced in a study of shared clonotypes between healthy human individuals. TCRdb's table, derived via immunoSEQ multiplex PCR, lists solely in-frame clones and lacks some. The repertoire holds about 2 million clones, with about 95% as singletons. The naive CD8 population came from CD45RO-negative cells selected for CCR7, without terminally differentiated effector memory CD45RA+ cells. Sequencing used naive CD8+ T cells sorted from blood. The receptors derive from a young man in good health.

This rearrangement joins TRBV6-6 to TRBJ2-7; 7 nucleotides match TRBD2. The CDR3 is 16 amino acids. CDR1 and CDR2 (germline): MNHNY, SVGAGI (reference sequence). The V segment lost 4 bases and the J segment 0 bases; nucleotides outside the gene matches: 9. In DNA form, the CDR3 reads TGTGCCAGCAGTTTTCTCACCAGCGGGAACTCCTACGAGCAGTACTTC. Residues: CASSFLTSGNSYEQYF.

The chain employs TRBV27 and TRBJ2-7; D gene ambiguous. This CDR3 region has 14 residues. V lost 2 bases and J 0 bases, leaving 8 bases between the germline ends. CDR1 and CDR2 (germline): MNHEY, SMNVEV (reference sequence). The CDR3 is CASSLTQSSYEQYF. CDR3 DNA: TGTGCCAGCAGTTTAACGCAGAGCTCCTACGAGCAGTACTTC.

J is TRBJ1-5 and V is TRBV5-8; a possible D gene is TRBD1 (6 bases). V lost 2 bases and J 3 bases, leaving 12 bases between the germline ends. From germline, CDR1 is SGHTS and CDR2 YDEGEE. CDR3 length equals 15 residues. The CDR3 here is CASSLLTGNNQPQHF. The CDR3 DNA follows: TGTGCCAGCAGCTTACTTACAGGGAACAATCAGCCCCAGCATTTT.